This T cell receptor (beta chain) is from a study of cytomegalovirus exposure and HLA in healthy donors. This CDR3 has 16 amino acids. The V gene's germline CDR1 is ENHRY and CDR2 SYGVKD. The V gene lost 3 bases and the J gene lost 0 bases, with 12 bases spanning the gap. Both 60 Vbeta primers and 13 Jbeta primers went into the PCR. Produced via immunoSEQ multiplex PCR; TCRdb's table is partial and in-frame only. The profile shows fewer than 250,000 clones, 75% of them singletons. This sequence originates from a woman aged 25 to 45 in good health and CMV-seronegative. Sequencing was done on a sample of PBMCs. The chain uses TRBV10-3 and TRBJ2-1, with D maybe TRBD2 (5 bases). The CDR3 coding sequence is TGTGCCATCAGTGATACTAGGAAGAGCTCCTACAATGAGCAGTTCTTC. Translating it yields CAISDTRKSSYNEQFF.